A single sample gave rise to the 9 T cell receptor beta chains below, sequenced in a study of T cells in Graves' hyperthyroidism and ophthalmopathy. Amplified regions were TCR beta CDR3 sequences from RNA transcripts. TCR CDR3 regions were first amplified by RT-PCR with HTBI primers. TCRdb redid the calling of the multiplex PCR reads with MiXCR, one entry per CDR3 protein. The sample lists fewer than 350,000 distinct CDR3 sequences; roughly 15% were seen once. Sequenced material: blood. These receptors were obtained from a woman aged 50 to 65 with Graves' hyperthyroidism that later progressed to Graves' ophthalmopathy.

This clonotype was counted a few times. The CDR3 DNA reads TGTGCCAGCAGCCGACTAGCGGGAGGGTCGAACACCGGGGAGCTGTTTTTT. It encodes CASSRLAGGSNTGELFF. The genes are TRBV9 and TRBJ2-2, with TRBD2 matching over 14 bases. V dropped 4 bases and J dropped 0; count of bases not matched to a gene: 2. Germline V lookup: CDR1 SGDLS, CDR2 YYNGEE. The CDR3 totals 17 residues.

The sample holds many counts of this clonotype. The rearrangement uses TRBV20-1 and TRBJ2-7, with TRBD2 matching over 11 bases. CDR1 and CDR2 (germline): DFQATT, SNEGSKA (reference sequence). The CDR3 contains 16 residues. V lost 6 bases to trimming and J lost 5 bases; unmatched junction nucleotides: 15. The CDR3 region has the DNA TGCAGTGCCGTAGGTGCTAGCGGGAGGCTCAGGAACGAGCAGTACTTC. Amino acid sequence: CSAVGASGRLRNEQYF.

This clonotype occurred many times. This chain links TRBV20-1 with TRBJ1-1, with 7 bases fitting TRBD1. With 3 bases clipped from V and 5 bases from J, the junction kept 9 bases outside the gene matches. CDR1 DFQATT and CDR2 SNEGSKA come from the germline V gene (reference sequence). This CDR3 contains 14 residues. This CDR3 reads CSASSPQGITEAFF. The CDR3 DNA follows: TGCAGTGCTAGTTCCCCACAGGGGATTACTGAAGCTTTCTTT.

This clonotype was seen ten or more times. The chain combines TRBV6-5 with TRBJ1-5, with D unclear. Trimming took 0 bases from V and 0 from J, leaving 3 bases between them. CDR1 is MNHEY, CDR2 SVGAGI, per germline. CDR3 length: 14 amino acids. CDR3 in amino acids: CASSYSNSNQPQHF. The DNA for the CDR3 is TGTGCCAGCAGTTACTCGAATAGCAATCAGCCCCAGCATTTT.

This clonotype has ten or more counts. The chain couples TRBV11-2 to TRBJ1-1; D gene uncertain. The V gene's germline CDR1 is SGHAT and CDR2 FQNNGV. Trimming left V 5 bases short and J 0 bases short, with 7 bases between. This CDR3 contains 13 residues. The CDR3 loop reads CASSPGLNTEAFF. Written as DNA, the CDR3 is TGTGCCAGCAGCCCCGGGCTGAACACTGAAGCTTTCTTT.

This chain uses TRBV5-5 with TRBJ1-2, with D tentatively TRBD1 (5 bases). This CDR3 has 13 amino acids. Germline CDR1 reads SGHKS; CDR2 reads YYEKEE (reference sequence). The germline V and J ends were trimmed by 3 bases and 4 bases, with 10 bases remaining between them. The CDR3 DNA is TGTGCCAGCAGCTGGGACGGGACCTATGGCTACACCTTC. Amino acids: CASSWDGTYGYTF. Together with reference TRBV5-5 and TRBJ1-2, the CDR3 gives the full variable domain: DAGVTQSPTHLIKTRGQQVTLRCSPISGHKSVSWYQQVLGQGPQFIFQYYEKEERGRGNFPDRFSARQFPNYSSELNVNALLLGDSALYLCASSWDGTYGYTFGSGTRLTVV.

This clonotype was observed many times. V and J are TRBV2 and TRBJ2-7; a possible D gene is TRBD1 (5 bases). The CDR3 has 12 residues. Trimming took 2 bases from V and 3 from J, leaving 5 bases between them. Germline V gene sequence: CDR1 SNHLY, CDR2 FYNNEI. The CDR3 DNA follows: TGTGCCAGCAGTGAACAGGGCTACGAGCAGTACTTC. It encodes CASSEQGYEQYF.

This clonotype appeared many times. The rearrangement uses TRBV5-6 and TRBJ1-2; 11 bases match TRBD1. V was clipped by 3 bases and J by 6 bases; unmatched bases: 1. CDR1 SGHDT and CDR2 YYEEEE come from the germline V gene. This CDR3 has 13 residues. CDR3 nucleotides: TGTGCCAGCAGCTCGGACAGGGGGCATGGCTACACCTTC. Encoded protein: CASSSDRGHGYTF.

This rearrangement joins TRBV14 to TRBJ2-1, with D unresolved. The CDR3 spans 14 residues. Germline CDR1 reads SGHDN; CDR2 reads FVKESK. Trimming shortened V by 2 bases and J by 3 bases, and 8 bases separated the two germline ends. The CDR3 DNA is TGTGCCAGCAGCCAAAGCTCTAGCTACAATGAGCAGTTCTTC. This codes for CASSQSSSYNEQFF.